The 14 T cell receptor beta chains reported below all come from one sample, sequenced in a study of identical twins. TCRdb redid the calling of the 5' RACE reads with MiXCR, one entry per CDR3 protein. This table has approximately 220,000 distinct CDR3 sequences, around 7.6% appearing once. Separately, the same data were catalogued under a study of yellow fever vaccine responses in identical twins.

Material: CD8+ T cells sorted from blood. The receptors here all came from a woman between 18 and 29 years old in good health.

V and J are TRBV7-2 and TRBJ2-5; possibly TRBD2 for D (5 bases). There are 15 residues in the CDR3. Germline values: CDR1 SGHTA, CDR2 FQGNSA. The V and J ends lost 2 bases and 6 bases respectively, with 16 bases between them. Here the CDR3 DNA reads TGTGCCAGCAGCTTAAATAGGTTAGCGAGGCAGACCCAGTACTTC. Protein product: CASSLNRLARQTQYF.

This clonotype turned up a few times. The CDR3 nucleotides are TGCAGTGCTAGTATCTGGGCAAGGGATACCTACGAGCAGTACTTC. Protein sequence: CSASIWARDTYEQYF. The rearrangement links TRBV20-1 to TRBJ2-7; D call uncertain. There are 15 residues in the CDR3. The germline V and J ends were trimmed by 3 bases and 2 bases, with 17 bases remaining between them. Germline-derived CDR1 and CDR2 are DFQATT and SNEGSKA (reference sequence).

This clonotype was detected ten times or more. V and J are TRBV20-1 and TRBJ2-1; TRBD2 agrees at 15 bases. Germline V gene data show CDR1 as DFQATT and CDR2 as SNEGSKA (reference sequence). V was pared by 5 bases and J by 7 bases, with 3 bases of the junction left unmatched. The CDR3 has 14 amino acids. This CDR3 reads CSAWTSGRVNEQFF. The CDR3, as DNA: TGCAGTGCTTGGACTAGCGGGAGGGTGAATGAGCAGTTCTTC.

The table lists this clonotype with many counts. The chain has TRBV5-1 and TRBJ2-1, with D hard to call. V dropped 0 bases and J dropped 0 bases, with 7 bases sitting between them. CDR1 SGHRS and CDR2 YFSETQ come from the germline V gene. The CDR3 covers 15 residues. Written as DNA, the CDR3 is TGCGCCAGCAGCTTGGGACAAAGCTCCTACAATGAGCAGTTCTTC. It specifies CASSLGQSSYNEQFF.

This clonotype was seen at least ten times. This sequence joins TRBV3-1 and TRBJ2-3; the match to TRBD2 covers 9 bases. V trimming: 0 bases; J trimming: 2 bases; junction bases outside the gene matches: 12. The CDR3 consists of 19 residues. The germline V gene encodes CDR1 LGHDT and CDR2 YNNKEL (reference sequence). Here the CDR3 reads CASSQDSPREGISTDTQYF. CDR3 in DNA: TGTGCCAGCAGCCAAGATAGTCCGCGGGAGGGAATATCCACAGATACGCAGTATTTT.

This rearrangement joins TRBV20-1 to TRBJ2-7, with 11 bases that match TRBD2. This CDR3 spans 14 amino acids. With 6 bases clipped from V and 5 bases from J, the junction kept 9 bases outside the gene matches. Germline V gene lookup returns CDR1 DFQATT and CDR2 SNEGSKA (reference sequence). As DNA, the CDR3 is TGCAGTGCACGACTAGCGGGATTCAGCGACGAGCAGTACTTC. Its protein is CSARLAGFSDEQYF.

This clonotype was detected ten times or more. The chain combines TRBV4-1 with TRBJ2-7, with D maybe TRBD1 (6 bases). This CDR3 has 15 residues. V lost 0 bases to trimming and J lost 2 bases, with 11 bases between them. Germline V gene sequence: CDR1 MGHRA, CDR2 YSYEKL. DNA of the CDR3: TGCGCCAGCAGCCAAGATAGGGGGACGGCCTACGAGCAGTACGTC. Protein product: CASSQDRGTAYEQYV.

This clonotype was seen only a few times. The J gene is TRBJ2-3, the V gene TRBV11-2; no reliable D call. This CDR3 region has 14 residues. Between the trimmed V and J ends, which lost 6 bases and 2 bases, there was a span of 12 bases. CDR1 and CDR2 (germline): SGHAT, FQNNGV. CDR3 amino acids: CASSTRKVTDTQYF. The CDR3 nucleotides read TGTGCCAGCAGTACCAGGAAGGTCACAGATACGCAGTATTTT. The variable domain in full, completed from reference TRBV11-2 and TRBJ2-3, reads EAGVAQSPRYKIIEKRQSVAFWCNPISGHATLYWYQQILGQGPKLLIQFQNNGVVDDSQLPKDRFSAERLKGVDSTLKIQPAKLEDSAVYLCASSTRKVTDTQYFGPGTRLTVL.

At least ten counts were recorded for this clonotype. V usage is TRBV11-2 and J usage is TRBJ1-1; D is unclear. CDR1 and CDR2 from the germline V gene are SGHAT and FQNNGV. V gave up 5 bases and J gave up 0 bases, with 10 bases separating them. This CDR3 contains 14 residues. The CDR3 here is CASSPRNLNTEAFF. CDR3 nucleotide sequence: TGTGCCAGCAGCCCCAGGAACTTGAACACTGAAGCTTTCTTT. Looking up the rest from reference TRBV11-2 and TRBJ1-1 gives the full variable domain: EAGVAQSPRYKIIEKRQSVAFWCNPISGHATLYWYQQILGQGPKLLIQFQNNGVVDDSQLPKDRFSAERLKGVDSTLKIQPAKLEDSAVYLCASSPRNLNTEAFFGQGTRLTVV.

This clonotype appeared many times. The chain combines TRBV7-2 with TRBJ1-1, with TRBD1 identical over 8 bases. V dropped 5 bases and J dropped 1; count of bases not matched to a gene: 6. There are 15 residues in the CDR3. Germline CDR1 reads SGHTA; CDR2 reads FQGNSA. The CDR3 spells CASSDRGLSNTEAFF. CDR3 DNA sequence: TGTGCCAGCAGCGACAGGGGCCTTTCGAACACTGAAGCTTTCTTT.

This clonotype turned up a few times. The chain recombines TRBV10-3 with TRBJ2-1; maybe TRBD2 (7 bases). V dropped 3 bases and J dropped 7 bases, with 16 bases sitting between them. CDR1 ENHRY and CDR2 SYGVKD come from the germline V gene. The CDR3 totals 15 residues. In nucleotides, the CDR3 is TGTGCCATCAGTGATTCCGGGGGGCTTACGAATGAGCAGTTCTTC. This codes for CAISDSGGLTNEQFF.

The DNA for the CDR3 is TGCGCCAGCAGCTGGAAGACGGCGGAGCGCTCCTACAATGAGCAGTTCTTC. It specifies CASSWKTAERSYNEQFF. The rearrangement links TRBV5-1 to TRBJ2-1; D not resolved. The CDR3 covers 17 residues. V lost 3 bases to trimming and J lost 0 bases, with 16 bases between them. Germline loops: CDR1 SGHRS, CDR2 YFSETQ.

The chain is built from TRBV6-5 and TRBJ2-7, with unresolved D. Trimming pared 2 bases from V and 4 bases from J, leaving 21 bases between. The germline gives CDR1 MNHEY, CDR2 SVGAGI. The CDR3 spans 17 residues. Here the CDR3 DNA reads TGTGCCAGCAGTTACAAAGTTTCAGAGAAAGTGGGTTACGAGCAGTACTTC. This sequence encodes CASSYKVSEKVGYEQYF.

The rearrangement links TRBV10-3 to TRBJ2-5, with D perhaps being TRBD1 or TRBD2 (5 bases each). This CDR3 region has 15 residues. CDR1 is ENHRY and CDR2 is SYGVKD in the germline V gene. The V and J ends lost 4 bases and 2 bases respectively, with 14 bases between them. The CDR3 protein is CAISGAGTVQETQYF. The CDR3, as DNA: TGTGCCATCAGTGGGGCCGGGACGGTGCAAGAGACCCAGTACTTC.